Sequencing of this T cell receptor (beta chain) was carried out in a study of blood T cell repertoires in COVID-19. About the study: Italy, Spain and the United States were the sources of the convalescent and acute COVID-19 samples. In each case, the material was cDNA or gDNA derived from T cells, B-cell-depleted T cells, or PBMCs.

In the authors' methods: By means of reference gene primer amplification, nucleated cell counts were estimated. Clones were sequenced by immunoSEQ multiplex PCR, and TCRdb holds only the in-frame ones, with some missing. The V and J calls and clone size are taken from that table; D and trimming were inferred from the DNA. The repertoire holds about 74,000 clones, around 80% seen once, with around 7.2% in the top ten. CDR3 length: 15 amino acids. V was trimmed by 6 bases and J by 0 bases, leaving 10 bases between them. Germline CDR1 SGHRS, CDR2 YFSETQ. The sample was peripheral blood. This receptor was obtained from a human donor in a cohort sampled during active COVID-19. This chain connects TRBV5-1 to TRBJ1-6, with D unresolved. CDR3 sequence: CASKVGSSYNSPLHF. For the CDR3, the DNA is TGCGCCAGCAAAGTCGGTAGCTCCTATAATTCACCCCTCCACTTT.